The 30 T cell receptor beta chains below come from one sample, sequenced in a study of cytomegalovirus exposure and HLA in healthy donors. Some clones are missing from TCRdb's copy, which holds only in-frame ones; the method was immunoSEQ multiplex PCR. The table includes fewer than 120,000 clones, around nine tenths detected once. The sequenced sample consisted of PBMCs. These receptors were obtained from a woman in her late teens or twenties in good health and CMV-seronegative.

The V call is TRBV28, the J call TRBJ2-7; 7 bases agree with TRBD1. Germline V gene data show CDR1 as MDHEN and CDR2 as SYDVKM. The CDR3 contains 12 residues. J lost 7 bases, V lost 5 bases, and 5 bases had no gene match. CDR3 in DNA: TGTGCCAGCAGTCCGGGACAGAGGGAGCAGTACTTC. As protein: CASSPGQREQYF.

The gene calls are TRBV6-4 and TRBJ1-1, with D perhaps TRBD1 (6 bases). The CDR3 length is 14 residues. V was cut by 6 bases and J by 1 base, with 12 bases left in between. Germline values: CDR1 MRHNA, CDR2 SNTAGT. CDR3: CASSPTGSNTEAFF. The CDR3 DNA reads TGTGCCAGCAGCCCCACAGGGTCGAACACTGAAGCTTTCTTT.

CDR3 protein: CASSSAGDYHGYTF. The DNA of the CDR3 is TGTGCCAGTAGTAGCGCCGGGGACTACCATGGCTACACCTTC. The gene calls are TRBV19 and TRBJ1-2; D is perhaps TRBD1 (5 bases). Germline lookup yields CDR1 LNHDA and CDR2 SQIVND (reference sequence). This CDR3 has 14 amino acids. Trimming removed 4 bases at V and 6 bases at J, with 15 bases between.

This chain uses TRBV30 with TRBJ2-7; 10 positions match TRBD2. Germline V gene sequence: CDR1 GTSNPN, CDR2 SVGIG (reference sequence). This CDR3 is 14 amino acids long. V dropped 0 bases and J dropped 3; count of bases not matched to a gene: 2. The DNA for the CDR3 is TGTGCCTGGAGTGTACGACTAGCGGGCTACGAGCAGTACTTC. The encoded protein is CAWSVRLAGYEQYF. The whole variable domain, remainder taken from reference TRBV30 and TRBJ2-7, is SQTIHQWPATLVQPVGSPLSLECTVEGTSNPNLYWYRQAAGRGLQLLFYSVGIGQISSEVPQNLSASRPQDRQFILSSKKLLLSDSGFYLCAWSVRLAGYEQYFGPGTRLTVT.

The genes are TRBV7-2 and TRBJ1-5; 9 nucleotides line up with TRBD1. The V segment lost 5 bases and the J segment 7 bases; nucleotides outside the gene matches: 9. The CDR3 totals 15 residues. In germline, CDR1 is SGHTA, CDR2 FQGNSA. CDR3 nucleotide sequence: TGTGCCAGCAGCCTAACCGGGACAGGGAGCCAGCCCCAGCATTTT. Translating it yields CASSLTGTGSQPQHF.

This clone was detected a few times. The V and J genes are TRBV14 and TRBJ2-5; TRBD1 matches 12 bases. V dropped 1 base and J dropped 1; count of bases not matched to a gene: 13. The CDR3 has 20 residues. Germline V gene sequence: CDR1 SGHDN, CDR2 FVKESK. The DNA for the CDR3 is TGTGCCAGCAGCCAAGGCCGGGACAGGGGGCTTGGGTTGTTCCAAGAGACCCAGTACTTC. Translating it yields CASSQGRDRGLGLFQETQYF.

The sample holds a few counts of this clone. This rearrangement joins TRBV19 to TRBJ1-2; no firm D call. The CDR3 loop spans 9 amino acids. The V end lost 9 bases, the J end lost 6 bases, and 5 bases lay between the germline ends. CDR1 LNHDA and CDR2 SQIVND come from the germline V gene (reference sequence). CDR3 sequence reads: CARANGYTF. As DNA, the CDR3 is TGTGCCAGGGCAAATGGCTACACCTTC. Drawing the rest from reference TRBV19 and TRBJ1-2, the complete variable domain is DGGITQSPKYLFRKEGQNVTLSCEQNLNHDAMYWYRQDPGQGLRLIYYSQIVNDFQKGDIAEGYSVSREKKESFPLTVTSAQKNPTAFYLCARANGYTFGSGTRLTVV.

Only one count was recorded for this clone. This chain links TRBV28 with TRBJ2-3; unclear D gene. The CDR3 is 13 amino acids. The V end was cut by 2 bases, the J end by 5 bases, with 8 bases between. Germline V gene data show CDR1 as MDHEN and CDR2 as SYDVKM. CDR3: CASSLRTEDTQYF. In nucleotides, the CDR3 is TGTGCCAGCAGTTTACGAACAGAAGATACGCAGTATTTT.

The chain couples TRBV15 to TRBJ2-7; 7 nucleotides match TRBD2. With 0 bases clipped from V and 0 bases from J, the junction kept 5 bases outside the gene matches. Germline V gene data show CDR1 as LNHNV and CDR2 as YYDKDF (reference sequence). The CDR3 is 16 residues long. The CDR3 protein is CATSRDLAVSSYEQYF. The CDR3 DNA is TGTGCCACCAGCAGAGATCTAGCGGTAAGCTCCTACGAGCAGTACTTC.

The chain employs TRBV28 and TRBJ2-5; D is ambiguous. Trimming cost V 6 bases and J 3 bases, with 14 bases left between them. Germline CDR1 and CDR2: MDHEN and SYDVKM. The CDR3 is 14 amino acids. The CDR3 protein is CASRRFSPKETQYF. The CDR3 DNA follows: TGTGCCAGCAGGAGGTTCTCCCCTAAAGAGACCCAGTACTTC.

This chain uses TRBV6-4 with TRBJ2-3; 7 bases fit TRBD2. Trimming removed 5 bases from V and 3 bases from J; junction bases left unmatched: 5. The CDR3 has 14 residues. CDR1 and CDR2 (germline): MRHNA, SNTAGT. The CDR3 DNA sequence: TGTGCCAGCAGTAAGGGCGGGGGAACAGATACGCAGTATTTT. This gives the protein CASSKGGGTDTQYF.

This chain's CDR3 is CASSLTDYQPQHF. CDR3 DNA sequence: TGTGCCAGCAGCTTGACAGATTATCAGCCCCAGCATTTT. The J gene is TRBJ1-5, the V gene TRBV7-2; tentative D call: TRBD1 (5 bases). The V end lost 3 bases, the J end lost 5 bases, and 8 bases lay between the germline ends. Germline V lookup: CDR1 SGHTA, CDR2 FQGNSA. The length of the CDR3 is 13 residues. Drawing the rest from reference TRBV7-2 and TRBJ1-5, the complete variable domain is GAGVSQSPSNKVTEKGKDVELRCDPISGHTALYWYRQSLGQGLEFLIYFQGNSAPDKSGLPSDRFSAERTGGSVSTLTIQRTQQEDSAVYLCASSLTDYQPQHFGDGTRLSIL.

The V call is TRBV6-1, the J call TRBJ2-7; TRBD1 matches 7 bases. V shed 3 bases, J shed 0 bases, and the junction held 5 bases outside the gene matches. This CDR3 contains 15 residues. Per the germline V gene, CDR1 is MNHNS and CDR2 is SASEGT. CDR3 nucleotides: TGTGCCAGCAGTGATTGGGGACAGAACTCCTACGAGCAGTACTTC. Amino acid sequence: CASSDWGQNSYEQYF.

The chain is built from TRBV30 and TRBJ1-2; 7 bases fit TRBD1. This CDR3 is built from 12 residues. Per the germline V gene, CDR1 is GTSNPN and CDR2 is SVGIG (reference sequence). V dropped 1 base and J dropped 8; count of bases not matched to a gene: 4. The DNA for the CDR3 is TGTGCCTGGAGTGGATCAGGGGGAGGCTACACCTTC. Its protein is CAWSGSGGGYTF.

This chain uses TRBV5-1 with TRBJ2-2, with 7 bases lining up with TRBD2. V lost 0 bases to trimming and J lost 2 bases; unmatched junction nucleotides: 7. This CDR3 comprises 17 residues. Germline V lookup: CDR1 SGHRS, CDR2 YFSETQ. The CDR3 protein is CASSLAFGRTNTGELFF. DNA of the CDR3: TGCGCCAGCAGCTTGGCCTTCGGGAGGACCAACACCGGGGAGCTGTTTTTT.

This sequence joins TRBV7-2 and TRBJ2-3, with 9 bases aligning to TRBD2. V lost 5 bases, J lost 1 base, and 4 bases stayed unmatched. This CDR3 has 15 residues. Germline CDR1 and CDR2: SGHTA and FQGNSA. Written as DNA, the CDR3 is TGTGCCAGCAGCGATAGCGGGGGCCGCACAGATACGCAGTATTTT. Its translation: CASSDSGGRTDTQYF.

The V gene is TRBV18, the J gene TRBJ1-1; possible D gene TRBD1, 6 bases. V shed 0 bases and J shed 3 bases, with 20 bases lying between them. Germline V lookup: CDR1 KGHSH, CDR2 LQKENI. This CDR3 has 18 amino acids. CDR3 protein: CASSPPKVVGAGDTEAFF. The CDR3 coding sequence is TGTGCCAGCTCACCACCAAAAGTCGTGGGGGCAGGGGACACTGAAGCTTTCTTT.

This rearrangement joins TRBV15 to TRBJ2-1, with a tentative D call TRBD1 (6 bases). V dropped 6 bases and J dropped 5 bases, with 23 bases sitting between them. The CDR3 has 17 residues. Germline CDR1 is LNHNV and CDR2 is YYDKDF (reference sequence). The CDR3 DNA follows: TGTGCCACCAGTCCTCGGGCCCCGGGACACCTTAACAATGAGCAGTTCTTC. As protein: CATSPRAPGHLNNEQFF.

The J gene is TRBJ1-2, the V gene TRBV28; 10 bases are shared with TRBD1. With 4 bases clipped from V and 3 bases from J, the junction kept 8 bases outside the gene matches. In germline, CDR1 is MDHEN, CDR2 SYDVKM. The CDR3 length is 16 residues. The CDR3 DNA is TGTGCCAGCAGTTCGGGGACAGGGGCTCTCCACTATGGCTACACCTTC. This translates into CASSSGTGALHYGYTF.

This sequence joins TRBV4-2 and TRBJ2-4; 9 nucleotides line up with TRBD1. From germline, CDR1 is LGHNA and CDR2 YNFKEQ. Unmatched junction bases numbered 6, after V lost 4 bases and J lost 5 bases. The CDR3 has 15 residues. The DNA for the CDR3 is TGTGCCAGCAGCCCCGGGACAGGGATGGAAAACATTCAGTACTTC. Encoded protein: CASSPGTGMENIQYF.

The genes are TRBV6-1 and TRBJ2-7; D possibly corresponds to TRBD1 (6 bases). V dropped 2 bases and J dropped 0 bases, with 11 bases sitting between them. This CDR3 region has 15 residues. Germline lookup yields CDR1 MNHNS and CDR2 SASEGT. CDR3 in amino acids: CASSENRQVSYEQYF. Written as DNA, the CDR3 is TGTGCCAGCAGTGAAAATCGACAGGTCTCCTACGAGCAGTACTTC.

The chain carries TRBV7-2 and TRBJ1-1; D is possibly TRBD1 (6 bases). Germline CDR1 reads SGHTA; CDR2 reads FQGNSA. This CDR3 region has 14 residues. V lost 5 bases and J lost 0, with 10 bases in between. CDR3 amino acids: CASSRGHVNTEAFF. The CDR3 bases are TGTGCCAGCAGCCGGGGACATGTGAACACTGAAGCTTTCTTT.

In its sample, this clone was seen once. This chain connects TRBV27 to TRBJ2-1; 11 nucleotides match TRBD2. V was pared by 3 bases and J by 8 bases, with 12 bases of the junction left unmatched. CDR1 is MNHEY, CDR2 SMNVEV, per germline (reference sequence). The CDR3 runs to 17 residues. Here the CDR3 reads CASSLVTSGITPDEQFF. In DNA form, the CDR3 reads TGTGCCAGCAGTTTGGTGACTAGCGGGATTACCCCTGATGAGCAGTTCTTC.

The genes are TRBV6-5 and TRBJ2-4; the D is unclear. Trimming cost V 0 bases and J 3 bases, with 9 bases left between them. The germline V gene encodes CDR1 MNHEY and CDR2 SVGAGI. The CDR3 length is 15 residues. The CDR3 region has the DNA TGTGCCAGCAGTTACTCGAGCGTAGTCAAAAACATTCAGTACTTC. It yields the protein CASSYSSVVKNIQYF.

CDR3: CAWSVGVYNEQFF. For the CDR3, the DNA is TGTGCCTGGAGTGTCGGGGTCTACAATGAGCAGTTCTTC. This rearrangement joins TRBV30 to TRBJ2-1; TRBD2 is a possible D gene (5 bases). Germline values: CDR1 GTSNPN, CDR2 SVGIG (reference sequence). Between the trimmed V and J ends, which lost 0 bases and 3 bases, there was a span of 6 bases. The CDR3 contains 13 residues.

J is TRBJ1-2 and V is TRBV7-9; 8 nucleotides match TRBD1. Trimming took 1 base from V and 4 from J; bases not matched to a gene: 8. The germline V gene encodes CDR1 SEHNR and CDR2 FQNEAQ (reference sequence). The CDR3 sequence is 16 residues long. Here the CDR3 reads CASSLVDGQGAYGYTF. CDR3 nucleotides: TGTGCCAGCAGCTTAGTGGATGGACAGGGAGCCTATGGCTACACCTTC.

The rearrangement links TRBV10-1 to TRBJ2-1, with D possibly TRBD2 on 5 matching bases. The CDR3 covers 14 residues. Germline V gene sequence: CDR1 WNHNN, CDR2 SYGVQD (reference sequence). Trimming took 4 bases from V and 5 from J, leaving 12 bases between them. The CDR3 region is CASSVGVWDNEQFF. The DNA of the CDR3 is TGCGCCAGCAGTGTGGGAGTCTGGGACAATGAGCAGTTCTTC.

V is TRBV6-1 and J is TRBJ1-5; TRBD1 aligns across 10 bases. Germline V CDR1 and CDR2: MNHNS, SASEGT. The CDR3 is 15 residues long. V lost 6 bases, J lost 9 bases, and 11 bases stayed unmatched. CDR3 amino acids: CASRPGQGTLGPQHF. The CDR3 DNA reads TGTGCCAGCAGGCCGGGACAGGGGACTTTAGGGCCCCAGCATTTT.

The chain uses TRBV7-2 and TRBJ2-5, with TRBD1 as a possible D gene (6 bases). CDR3 length: 15 residues. CDR1 is SGHTA, CDR2 FQGNSA, per germline. V lost 5 bases and J lost 2, with 15 bases in between. This CDR3 is CASSPPPGVQETQYF. In DNA form, the CDR3 reads TGTGCCAGCAGCCCCCCCCCAGGGGTGCAAGAGACCCAGTACTTC.

This rearrangement joins TRBV29-1 to TRBJ2-3; TRBD2 matches at 10 bases. Germline values: CDR1 SQVTM, CDR2 ANQGSEA. The junction had 22 bases not matched to a gene; V was cut back by 5 bases and J by 5 bases. CDR3 length: 19 residues. CDR3 nucleotide sequence: TGCAGCGTTTTCAAGATCGTGGCTAGCGGGAGCCCTACGGGAGATACGCAGTATTTT. This gives the protein CSVFKIVASGSPTGDTQYF.